This T cell receptor beta chain emerged from a study of blood T cell repertoires in COVID-19. Across the whole study: From the United States, Italy and Spain came samples of acute and convalescent COVID-19. PBMCs, B-cell-depleted T cells, or T cells were the source of the cDNA or gDNA that made up the material.

Original methodology: Using reference gene primer amplification, nucleated cell counts were estimated. The protocol was immunoSEQ multiplex PCR, while the TCRdb copy is restricted to in-frame clones and leaves out a portion. V and J calls and clone size are copied from that table; D and trimming were computed from the DNA. Altogether about 300,000 clones are present, 85% being singletons, with the ten largest covering about an eighth. The V gene end was trimmed by 4 bases and the J gene end by 6 bases; junction bases not matched to a gene: 2. Germline V lookup: CDR1 MGHRA, CDR2 YSYEKL. The CDR3 loop spans 14 amino acids.

The chain employs TRBV4-1 and TRBJ2-1; 11 positions match TRBD2. This sequence originates from a human donor in a cohort sampled during active COVID-19. The sample taken for sequencing was peripheral blood. Here the CDR3 DNA reads TGCGCCAGCAGCCTAGGACTAGCGGGCAATGAGCAGTTCTTC. Amino acid sequence: CASSLGLAGNEQFF.